A selection of T cell receptor beta chains follows, all from one sample in a study of cytomegalovirus exposure and HLA in healthy donors. Data came from immunoSEQ multiplex PCR; TCRdb stores just in-frame clones and leaves some out. The data show some 170,000 clones, approximately 81% seen once. The sequencing input was PBMCs. The receptors were gathered from a woman in her 30s in good health and CMV-seronegative. The CDR3 runs from the conserved cysteine through the conserved F or W. Each record gives: V gene, clone size, J gene, D gene, CDR3 DNA, CDR3 protein. D genes are given only for firm matches. Some rows mark clone size as missing; the rest say once, few, many or name a class of expanded clone.

>TRBV5-5|-|TRBJ2-5|-
TGTGCCAGCAGCTTTACAGGTGCCCAAGAGACCCAGTACTTC
CASSFTGAQETQYF
>TRBV19|-|TRBJ2-7|TRBD1
TGTGCCAGTTCCGACAGGGGTACCTACGAGCAGTACTTC
CASSDRGTYEQYF
>TRBV28|-|TRBJ1-5|-
TGTGCCAGCAGTCCGCCCGTCAAAACAGGGTTGAATCAGCCCCAGCATTTT
CASSPPVKTGLNQPQHF
>TRBV7-8|-|TRBJ2-5|TRBD1
TGTGCCAGCAGCCCGCAGGGGGCGAGTCAAGAGACCCAGTACTTC
CASSPQGASQETQYF
>TRBV28|-|TRBJ2-5|TRBD1
TGTGCCAGCAGGGGCCTCGGACAGGGGCAGGAGACCCAGTACTTC
CASRGLGQGQETQYF
>TRBV19|-|TRBJ2-2|TRBD1
TGTGCCAGTATTAAGGGACAGGGAGCCGGGGAGCTGTTTTTT
CASIKGQGAGELFF
>TRBV27|-|TRBJ1-1|-
TGTGCCAGCAGTTCACCCCGGTTGCCGGGAGCTTTCTTT
CASSSPRLPGAFF
>TRBV19|-|TRBJ2-6|-
TGTGCCAGTAGTATAGATGCCCACACCCTGGAGTCTGGGGCCAACGTCCTGACTTTC
CASSIDAHTLESGANVLTF
>TRBV4-2|-|TRBJ1-3|-
TGTGCCAGCAGCGCCGGAGGGGTCTCTGGAAACACCATATATTTT
CASSAGGVSGNTIYF
>TRBV2|-|TRBJ2-1|-
TGTGCCAGCAGTGCGCAGGTATACAATGAGCAGTTCTTC
CASSAQVYNEQFF
>TRBV4-1|-|TRBJ1-4|-
TGCGCCAGCAGCCAAGATTTATTTGTCCAGGGCTCAGGAGAAAAACTGTTTTTT
CASSQDLFVQGSGEKLFF
>TRBV2|few|TRBJ1-2|-
TGTGCCAGCAGTGAACCGGGGGACCCCGCAGGTGGCTACACCTTC
CASSEPGDPAGGYTF
>TRBV18|-|TRBJ2-5|TRBD1
TGTGCCAGCTCACCCCCCCGACAGGGGGCTTCGGATCTCCCCCAAGAGACCCAGTACTTC
CASSPPRQGASDLPQETQYF
>TRBV6-1|-|TRBJ1-1|-
TGTGCCAGCAGTGCTACAGGGACTACCACTGAAGCTTTCTTT
CASSATGTTTEAFF
>TRBV13|-|TRBJ2-7|-
TGTGCCAGCAATCGGCGGAGCGCCTACGAGCAGTACTTC
CASNRRSAYEQYF
>TRBV5-1|-|TRBJ1-2|-
TGCGCCAGCACCCCAGACAGGACTAACTATGGCTACACCTTC
CASTPDRTNYGYTF
>TRBV5-6|few|TRBJ1-2|-
TGTGCCAGCAGCTCCGATGGACATTCAACCCACTATGGCTACACCTTC
CASSSDGHSTHYGYTF
>TRBV4-3|once|TRBJ1-2|TRBD1
TGCGCCAGCAGCCCCGGGACAGCGACTAACTATGGCTACACCTTC
CASSPGTATNYGYTF
>TRBV5-6|-|TRBJ2-7|-
TGTGCCAGCAGCTTAAGGCAGGGATCCGAGCAGTACTTC
CASSLRQGSEQYF
>TRBV4-1|-|TRBJ2-1|TRBD2
TGCGCCAACAGCGAAGGGCGGACTAGGTCTGACAATGAGCAGTTCTTC
CANSEGRTRSDNEQFF
>TRBV28|-|TRBJ2-7|-
TGTGCCAGCAGCGGGGGTTGGGGTGGCCACGAGCAGTACTTC
CASSGGWGGHEQYF
>TRBV12-5|-|TRBJ2-3|-
TGTGCTAGTGGTTTTATGGATACGCAGTATTTT
CASGFMDTQYF
>TRBV9|few|TRBJ1-1|-
TGTGCCAGCAGCGTAGGGCCGTTACCTCAGAACACTGAAGCTTTCTTT
CASSVGPLPQNTEAFF
>TRBV15|-|TRBJ2-7|TRBD2
TGTGCCACCAGCAGAAGAGCGGGAGCCCACGAGCAGTACTTC
CATSRRAGAHEQYF
>TRBV28|-|TRBJ2-5|TRBD2
TGTGCCAGCAGTCGGCGGGGGGCTCAAGAGACCCAGTACTTC
CASSRRGAQETQYF
>TRBV4-1|-|TRBJ2-3|-
TGCGCCAGCAGCCAAGATACGCTAGACCGGTATTTT
CASSQDTLDRYF
>TRBV7-8|-|TRBJ1-6|-
TGTGCCAGCAGCTTAGCTCACAGGGATGTTTATTCACCCCTCCACTTT
CASSLAHRDVYSPLHF
>TRBV6-5|-|TRBJ2-2|-
TGTGCCAGCAGCCTCGACAGAAACACCGGGGAGCTGTTTTTT
CASSLDRNTGELFF